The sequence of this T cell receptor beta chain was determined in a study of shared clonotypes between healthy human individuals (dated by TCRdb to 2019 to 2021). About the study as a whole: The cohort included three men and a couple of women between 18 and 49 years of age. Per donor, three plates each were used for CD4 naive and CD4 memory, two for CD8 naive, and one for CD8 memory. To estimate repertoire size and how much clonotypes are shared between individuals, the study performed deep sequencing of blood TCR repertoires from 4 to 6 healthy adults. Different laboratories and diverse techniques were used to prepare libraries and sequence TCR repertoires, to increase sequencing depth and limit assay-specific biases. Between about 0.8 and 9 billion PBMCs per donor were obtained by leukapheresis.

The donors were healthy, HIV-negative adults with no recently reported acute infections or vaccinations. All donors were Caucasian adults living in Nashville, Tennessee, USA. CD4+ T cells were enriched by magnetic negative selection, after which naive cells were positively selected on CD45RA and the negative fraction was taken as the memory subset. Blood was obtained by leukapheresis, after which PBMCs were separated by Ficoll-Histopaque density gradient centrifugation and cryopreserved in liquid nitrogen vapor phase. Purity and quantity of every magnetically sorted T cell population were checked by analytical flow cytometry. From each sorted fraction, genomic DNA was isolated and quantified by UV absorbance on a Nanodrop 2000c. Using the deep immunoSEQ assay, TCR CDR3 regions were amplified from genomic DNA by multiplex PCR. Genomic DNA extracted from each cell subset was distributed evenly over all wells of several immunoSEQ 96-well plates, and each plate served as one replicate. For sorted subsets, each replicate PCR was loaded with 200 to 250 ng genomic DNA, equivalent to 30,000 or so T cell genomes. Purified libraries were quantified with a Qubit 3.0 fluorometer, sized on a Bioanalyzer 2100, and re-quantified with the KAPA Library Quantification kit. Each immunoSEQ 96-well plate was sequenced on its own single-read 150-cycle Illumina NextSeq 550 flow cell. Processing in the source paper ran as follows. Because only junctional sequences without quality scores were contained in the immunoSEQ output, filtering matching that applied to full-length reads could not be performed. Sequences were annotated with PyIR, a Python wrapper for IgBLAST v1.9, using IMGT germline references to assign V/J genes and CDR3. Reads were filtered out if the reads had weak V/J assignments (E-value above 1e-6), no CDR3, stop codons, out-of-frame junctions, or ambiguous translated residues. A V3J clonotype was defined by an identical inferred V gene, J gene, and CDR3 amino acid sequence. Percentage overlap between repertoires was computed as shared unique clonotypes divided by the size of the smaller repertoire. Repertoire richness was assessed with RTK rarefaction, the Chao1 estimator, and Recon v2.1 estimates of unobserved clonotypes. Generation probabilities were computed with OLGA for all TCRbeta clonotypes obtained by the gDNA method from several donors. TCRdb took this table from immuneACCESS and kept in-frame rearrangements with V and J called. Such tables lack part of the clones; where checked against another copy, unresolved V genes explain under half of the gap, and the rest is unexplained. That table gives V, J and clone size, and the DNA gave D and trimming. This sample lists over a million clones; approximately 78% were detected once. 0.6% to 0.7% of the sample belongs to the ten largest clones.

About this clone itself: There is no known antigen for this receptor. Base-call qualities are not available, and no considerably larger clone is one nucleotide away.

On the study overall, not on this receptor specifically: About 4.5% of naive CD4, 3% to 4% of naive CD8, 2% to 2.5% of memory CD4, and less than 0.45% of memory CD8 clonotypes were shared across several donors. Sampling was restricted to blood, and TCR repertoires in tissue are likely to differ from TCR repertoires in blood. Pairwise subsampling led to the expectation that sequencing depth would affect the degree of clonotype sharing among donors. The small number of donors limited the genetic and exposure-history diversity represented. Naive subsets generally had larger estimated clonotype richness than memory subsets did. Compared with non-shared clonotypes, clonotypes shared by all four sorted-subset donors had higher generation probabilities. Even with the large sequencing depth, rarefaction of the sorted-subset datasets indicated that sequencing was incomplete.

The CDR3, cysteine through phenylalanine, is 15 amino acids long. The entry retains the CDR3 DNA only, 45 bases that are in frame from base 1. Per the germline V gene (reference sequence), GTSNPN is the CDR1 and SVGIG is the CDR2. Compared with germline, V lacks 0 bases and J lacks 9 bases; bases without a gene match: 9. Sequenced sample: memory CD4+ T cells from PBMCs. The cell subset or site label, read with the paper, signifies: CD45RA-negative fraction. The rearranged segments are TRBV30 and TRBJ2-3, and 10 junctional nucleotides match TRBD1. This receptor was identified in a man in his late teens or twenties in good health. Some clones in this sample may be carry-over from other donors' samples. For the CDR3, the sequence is CAWSVPGQGPWTQYF. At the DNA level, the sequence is TGTGCCTGGAGTGTACCGGGACAGGGGCCATGGACGCAGTATTTT.